Each of the 27 T cell receptor beta chains below was sequenced from the same sample in a study of vaccination effects on CD4 cells after COVID-19. Sequencing was performed with immunoSEQ multiplex PCR; in TCRdb, only in-frame clones are kept and a portion is missing. The table records under 80,000 clones, around 78% of them present only once. Before any sequencing was done, the ViraFEST assay used viral peptide pools to expand antigen-specific CD4+ T cells. Researchers isolated CD4+ T cells once about 11 days of culture had elapsed. Having tested negative for nucleocapsid antibodies, the vaccine recipients showed no prior SARS-CoV-2 infection. No antigens are known for them. Sequences were derived from CD4+ T cells from PBMCs cultured with SARS-CoV-2 spike peptides, sampled before COVID-19 vaccination. Receptors originate from a human donor who received a COVID-19 vaccine.

This clone was picked up one time. This chain uses TRBV4-1 with TRBJ2-4, with a possible D match to TRBD1 (5 bases). Trimming removed 1 base at V and 2 bases at J, with 15 bases between. This CDR3 comprises 17 residues. In germline, CDR1 is MGHRA, CDR2 YSYEKL. CDR3 DNA: TGCGCCAGCAGCCAAGGAGGTTGGGGCCGCCCCAAAAACATTCAGTACTTC. Amino acid sequence: CASSQGGWGRPKNIQYF.

The rearrangement joins TRBV18 to TRBJ2-2; the D is unclear. Germline V gives CDR1 KGHSH, CDR2 LQKENI. V lost 7 bases to trimming and J lost 7 bases, with 13 bases between them. This CDR3 spans 13 amino acids. CDR3 bases: TGTGCCAGCTTGGGGTCGGTCCTCGGGGAGCTGTTTTTT. It is translated as CASLGSVLGELFF.

J is TRBJ2-7 and V is TRBV6-2 or TRBV6-3; no clear D. The CDR3 consists of 13 residues. Per germline, CDR1 MNHEY and CDR2 SVGEGT. V was pared by 0 bases and J by 6 bases, with 9 bases between. CDR3 in DNA: TGTGCCAGCAGTTACTCGGATTTGTCCGAGCAGTACGTC. Its protein product is CASSYSDLSEQYV.

The V and J genes are TRBV7-3 and TRBJ2-2; D unclear. CDR3 length equals 13 residues. Trimming shortened V by 4 bases and J by 0 bases, and 3 bases separated the two germline ends. Per the germline V gene, CDR1 is SGHTA and CDR2 is FQGTGA. The CDR3 loop is CASSSTNTGELFF. CDR3 DNA: TGTGCCAGCAGCTCCACGAACACCGGGGAGCTGTTTTTT.

The chain carries TRBV7-2 and TRBJ2-7; TRBD2 is a possible D gene (6 bases). Germline loops: CDR1 SGHTA, CDR2 FQGNSA. The length of the CDR3 is 15 residues. The germline V and J ends were trimmed by 1 base and 4 bases, with 14 bases remaining between them. The CDR3 DNA reads as TGTGCCAGCAGCTTAGGGCCCGCCGGGGGTTACGAGCAGTACGTC. Protein sequence: CASSLGPAGGYEQYV.

The chain carries TRBV5-5 and TRBJ2-1, with 13 bases matching TRBD2. V lost 0 bases and J lost 4; bases outside the gene matches: 7. The CDR3 is 18 amino acids. The germline gives CDR1 SGHKS, CDR2 YYEKEE (reference sequence). CDR3 sequence: CASSLAPLAGGPYNEQFF. The CDR3 DNA is TGTGCCAGCAGCTTGGCACCACTAGCGGGGGGGCCTTACAATGAGCAGTTCTTC.

The chain joins TRBV6-6 to TRBJ2-7; maybe TRBD1 (6 bases). Trimming left V 2 bases short and J 5 bases short, with 10 bases between. The CDR3 contains 13 residues. The germline CDR1 and CDR2 sequences are MNHNY and SVGAGI (reference sequence). The CDR3 DNA sequence: TGTGCCAGCAGTTACGACAGGCGTGACGAGCAGTACGTC. It codes for CASSYDRRDEQYV.

The V gene is TRBV29-1, the J gene TRBJ2-3, with TRBD2 matching 8 bases. The V gene end was trimmed by 6 bases and the J gene end by 4 bases; junction bases not matched to a gene: 12. Germline CDR1 SQVTM, CDR2 ANQGSEA. The CDR3 covers 15 residues. CDR3 in amino acids: CSVSPIAGNPDTQYF. In DNA, the CDR3 is TGCAGCGTCTCCCCGATAGCGGGGAACCCAGATACGCAGTATTTT.

This clone was recorded once. The V gene is TRBV28, the J gene TRBJ1-5, with a weak D call TRBD1 (6 bases). The CDR3 length is 18 residues. CDR1 is MDHEN, CDR2 SYDVKM, per germline. V was pared by 2 bases and J by 2 bases, with 19 bases between. CDR3 protein: CASSLGIGGAYGNQPQHF. For the CDR3, the DNA is TGTGCCAGCAGTTTAGGTATAGGGGGGGCATACGGCAATCAGCCCCAGCATTTT. Drawing the rest from reference TRBV28 and TRBJ1-5, the complete variable domain is DVKVTQSSRYLVKRTGEKVFLECVQDMDHENMFWYRQDPGLGLRLIYFSYDVKMKEKGDIPEGYSVSREKKERFSLILESASTNQTSMYLCASSLGIGGAYGNQPQHFGDGTRLSIL.

The chain joins TRBV9 to TRBJ2-2, with 9 bases identical to TRBD1. CDR3 length: 16 residues. Germline V gene sequence: CDR1 SGDLS, CDR2 YYNGEE. The J segment lost 3 bases and the V segment lost 1 base, leaving 4 bases of the junction unmatched. CDR3 in amino acids: CASSVTGQGYTGELFF. The CDR3 bases are TGTGCCAGCAGCGTAACGGGACAGGGATACACCGGGGAGCTGTTTTTT. Looking up the rest from reference TRBV9 and TRBJ2-2 gives the full variable domain: DSGVTQTPKHLITATGQRVTLRCSPRSGDLSVYWYQQSLDQGLQFLIQYYNGEERAKGNILERFSAQQFPDLHSELNLSSLELGDSALYFCASSVTGQGYTGELFFGEGSRLTVL.

This chain uses TRBV9 with TRBJ1-1; weak D call: TRBD1 (6 bases). The CDR3 spans 16 residues. V was pared by 0 bases and J by 6 bases, with 18 bases between. The germline V gene encodes CDR1 SGDLS and CDR2 YYNGEE. This CDR3 is CASSVDPRGGQPEAFF. CDR3 DNA sequence: TGTGCCAGCAGCGTAGACCCGAGGGGGGGTCAGCCTGAAGCTTTCTTT.

This clone appeared a few times. The rearrangement links TRBV7-2 to TRBJ1-3, with 7 positions matching TRBD1. V lost 5 bases, J lost 2 bases, and 3 bases stayed unmatched. Germline V gene sequence: CDR1 SGHTA, CDR2 FQGNSA. This CDR3 is built from 14 residues. The CDR3 DNA reads as TGTGCCAGCAGCCGTGACAGGGCTGGAAACACCATATATTTT. Amino acid sequence: CASSRDRAGNTIYF.

The chain employs TRBV18 and TRBJ1-6; possibly TRBD1 for D (5 bases). CDR1 and CDR2 from the germline V gene are KGHSH and LQKENI. The ends were cut back, 3 bases at V and 2 bases at J, with 11 bases in the middle. The CDR3 extends over 16 amino acids. CDR3 protein: CASSPTTATYNSPLHF. The DNA for the CDR3 is TGTGCCAGCTCACCTACGACAGCCACCTATAATTCACCCCTCCACTTT.

This chain links TRBV10-3 with TRBJ2-5, with 10 bases aligning to TRBD2. V trimming: 9 bases; J trimming: 0 bases; junction bases outside the gene matches: 10. In germline, CDR1 is ENHRY, CDR2 SYGVKD. CDR3 size: 16 residues. DNA of the CDR3: TGTGCCATGAGTAAGGGTAGCGGGGGGTACCAAGAGACCCAGTACTTC. Amino acid sequence: CAMSKGSGGYQETQYF.

V is TRBV5-1 and J is TRBJ2-1; D perhaps matches TRBD1 (6 bases). The CDR3 is made up of 15 amino acids. The germline V gene encodes CDR1 SGHRS and CDR2 YFSETQ. V shed 4 bases and J shed 6 bases, with 17 bases lying between them. CDR3 nucleotides: TGCGCCAGCAGCGTACAACGTGGGGGCGGCAATGAGCAGTTCTTC. It yields the protein CASSVQRGGGNEQFF. Using reference TRBV5-1 and TRBJ2-1 for the parts outside the CDR3, the full variable domain is KAGVTQTPRYLIKTRGQQVTLSCSPISGHRSVSWYQQTPGQGLQFLFEYFSETQRNKGNFPGRFSGRQFSNSRSEMNVSTLELGDSALYLCASSVQRGGGNEQFFGPGTRLTVL.

The chain carries TRBV7-2 and TRBJ2-7, with TRBD2 matching over 11 bases. The CDR3 has 15 amino acids. Trimming at V came to 3 bases and at J to 7 bases, leaving 8 bases not matched to a gene. Germline CDR1 SGHTA, CDR2 FQGNSA. This CDR3 is CASSFSSGGSWEQYV. The CDR3 DNA reads as TGTGCCAGCAGCTTCTCTAGCGGGGGGTCTTGGGAGCAGTACGTC.

This sequence joins TRBV11-3 and TRBJ2-3, with D possibly being TRBD1 or TRBD2 (5 bases each). The CDR3 totals 14 residues. Germline V gene lookup returns CDR1 SGHNT and CDR2 YENEEA. V gave up 3 bases and J gave up 6 bases, with 13 bases separating them. CDR3 nucleotides: TGTGCCAGCAGCTTGGGACCTTCCACGGATACGCAGTATTTT. Translating gives CASSLGPSTDTQYF. Filled out from reference TRBV11-3 and TRBJ2-3, the complete variable domain reads EAGVVQSPRYKIIEKKQPVAFWCNPISGHNTLYWYLQNLGQGPELLIRYENEEAVDDSQLPKDRFSAERLKGVDSTLKIQPAELGDSAVYLCASSLGPSTDTQYFGPGTRLTVL.

The rearrangement joins TRBV2 to TRBJ1-4, with D maybe TRBD1 (6 bases). Germline CDR1 reads SNHLY; CDR2 reads FYNNEI. Between the trimmed V and J ends, which lost 4 bases and 5 bases, there was a span of 8 bases. The CDR3 covers 13 residues. In nucleotides, the CDR3 is TGTGCCAGCAGTGGTCAGGGGAATGAAAAACTGTTTTTT. Residues: CASSGQGNEKLFF.

This chain uses TRBV10-1 with TRBJ1-1; D is ambiguous. The CDR3 covers 13 residues. V was clipped by 0 bases and J by 6 bases, with 8 bases between them. The germline V gene encodes CDR1 WNHNN and CDR2 SYGVQD (reference sequence). CDR3 sequence reads: CASSESRTAEAFF. The CDR3, as DNA: TGCGCCAGCAGTGAGTCAAGGACCGCTGAAGCTTTCTTT.

This clone was seen a single time. The chain is built from TRBV7-2 and TRBJ2-7; TRBD2 might be the D (6 bases). Germline CDR1 is SGHTA and CDR2 is FQGNSA. The V and J ends lost 1 base and 3 bases respectively, with 7 bases between them. The CDR3 is 13 residues long. The CDR3 DNA follows: TGTGCCAGCAGCTTAGGGGACTTCTACGAGCAGTACGTC. It codes for CASSLGDFYEQYV.

This clone was counted a few times. The chain combines TRBV20-1 with TRBJ1-2; D is unresolved. Germline V gene lookup returns CDR1 DFQATT and CDR2 SNEGSKA (reference sequence). The CDR3 runs 11 residues. V dropped 4 bases and J dropped 7 bases, with 10 bases sitting between them. CDR3 amino acids: CSAIAAAGYTF. For the CDR3, the DNA is TGCAGTGCTATTGCAGCAGCTGGCTACACCTTC.

The chain employs TRBV14 and TRBJ1-4, with D maybe TRBD1 (5 bases). The germline gives CDR1 SGHDN, CDR2 FVKESK. V gave up 0 bases and J gave up 7 bases, with 27 bases separating them. The CDR3 length is 20 residues. The CDR3 nucleotides are TGTGCCAGCAGCCAAGACGCCCTACAGGAGTGGTGGAGCGGTAGTGAAAAACTGTTTTTT. Its translation: CASSQDALQEWWSGSEKLFF.

The V gene is TRBV12-3 or TRBV12-4, the J gene TRBJ1-1; no clear D gene. This CDR3 contains 11 residues. V was clipped by 6 bases and J by 2 bases, with 4 bases between them. CDR3 in amino acids: CASRTNTEAFF. The CDR3 nucleotides read TGTGCCAGCAGAACCAACACTGAAGCTTTCTTT.

The chain has TRBV5-1 and TRBJ1-3; D is ambiguous. V dropped 3 bases and J dropped 3 bases, with 10 bases sitting between them. The CDR3 extends over 14 amino acids. Germline CDR1 and CDR2: SGHRS and YFSETQ. The CDR3 is CASSYGSVGNTIYF. In nucleotides, the CDR3 is TGCGCCAGCAGCTACGGGTCAGTTGGAAACACCATATATTTT.

This clone was detected only once. The chain joins TRBV3-1 (or the pseudogene TRBV3-2) to TRBJ1-4; D gene ambiguous. There are 14 residues in the CDR3. V shed 4 bases and J shed 3 bases, with 9 bases lying between them. CDR1 LGHDT and CDR2 YNNKEL come from the germline V gene (reference sequence). CDR3 protein: CASSREAANEKLFF. The CDR3 DNA reads TGTGCCAGCAGCCGGGAGGCAGCTAATGAAAAACTGTTTTTT.

This clone has just one count. The gene calls are TRBV6-2 or TRBV6-3 and TRBJ1-4, with a weak D call TRBD1 (6 bases). V gave up 5 bases and J gave up 0 bases, with 7 bases separating them. Germline V gene data show CDR1 as MNHEY and CDR2 as SVGEGT. The CDR3 contains 14 residues. CDR3 loop: CASSEGATNEKLFF. In DNA form, the CDR3 reads TGTGCCAGCAGTGAGGGGGCAACTAATGAAAAACTGTTTTTT.

This chain links TRBV6-6 with TRBJ1-4, with TRBD1 matching over 9 bases. The length of the CDR3 is 14 residues. Trimming removed 2 bases from V and 11 bases from J; junction bases left unmatched: 6. Germline V gene sequence: CDR1 MNHNY, CDR2 SVGAGI (reference sequence). CDR3 residues: CASSYGQGRGKLFF. The DNA for the CDR3 is TGTGCCAGCAGTTACGGACAGGGGCGAGGGAAACTGTTTTTT.